This T cell receptor (beta chain) was observed in a study of tumor and adjacent non-tumor tissue in lung cancer. Three rounds of nested PCR, following a modified ARM-PCR protocol, produced the TCRbeta library. TCRdb recomputed calls from the multiplex PCR reads with MiXCR, one row per CDR3 protein. The table shows 120,000 or so distinct CDR3 sequences, with approximately 71% occurring only once. This clonotype was found once. At one end the junction does not follow the germline gene, possibly because of a read error. This sample's RNA came from whole unsorted tissue. Between August and November 2014, newly diagnosed, chemotherapy-naive lung cancer patients underwent thoracic surgery in China. The CDR3 loop spans 13 amino acids. Germline V lookup: CDR1 DFQATT, CDR2 SNEGSKA (reference sequence).

The rearrangement links TRBV20-1 to TRBJ1-2, with 9 bases identical to TRBD1. This sequence was found in a man younger than 40 with non-small cell lung cancer. Sequences were obtained from lung tumor tissue. The CDR3 here is CRAWTGVNYGYTF. CDR3 nucleotides: TGCCGTGCCTGGACAGGGGTGAACTATGGCTACACCTTC.